Shown below are 22 T cell receptor beta chains from a single sample sequenced in a study of response to subunit inactivated influenza vaccine. TCRdb reprocessed the RT-PCR reads via MiXCR and lists one record per CDR3 protein. The data show 400,000 to 650,000 distinct CDR3 sequences, roughly 7.9% seen once. The sequences come from PBMCs from blood, collected less than 30 months after vaccination. All receptors come from a man between 50 and 69 years old who received an inactivated influenza vaccine.

This clonotype has a count of ten or more. The chain is built from TRBV7-2 and TRBJ2-7; the D is unclear. The CDR3 spans 12 residues. Looked up from germline, CDR1 is SGHTA and CDR2 is FQGNSA. V gave up 5 bases and J gave up 2 bases, with 7 bases separating them. The CDR3 DNA is TGTGCCAGCAGCCTCCCGGCCTACGAGCAGTACTTC. It encodes CASSLPAYEQYF.

Concerning this clonotype: Given a much more abundant clone one base away, this may be a read error. This rearrangement joins TRBV20-1 to TRBJ1-4, with TRBD1 identical over 7 bases. The CDR3 runs to 14 residues. CDR1 and CDR2 from the germline V gene are DFQATT and SNEGSKA (reference sequence). V trimming: 7 bases; J trimming: 7 bases; junction bases outside the gene matches: 12. The CDR3 loop is CSVPTPGGSEKLFF. CDR3 DNA: TGCAGTGTCCCAACTCCAGGGGGGAGTGAAAAACTGTTTTTT.

The rearrangement joins TRBV27 to TRBJ2-7; TRBD2 is a possible D gene (7 bases). This CDR3 comprises 16 residues. The V end lost 0 bases, the J end lost 3 bases, and 15 bases lay between the germline ends. Germline V gene data show CDR1 as MNHEY and CDR2 as SMNVEV (reference sequence). The CDR3 loop is CASSLSAGALNYEQYF. CDR3 nucleotide sequence: TGTGCCAGCAGTTTATCGGCGGGGGCCCTCAACTACGAGCAGTACTTC.

This clonotype was seen more than once but under ten times. The genes are TRBV2 and TRBJ1-4; 8 bases line up with TRBD1. J lost 7 bases, V lost 9 bases, and 16 bases had no gene match. This CDR3 has 16 amino acids. Germline CDR1 SNHLY, CDR2 FYNNEI. Here the CDR3 DNA reads TGTGCCAGTCAGCGGTGGCAGGGGGCCTCTTCTGAAAAACTGTTTTTT. This codes for CASQRWQGASSEKLFF.

The chain is built from TRBV6-2 or TRBV6-3 and TRBJ1-6; D is unresolved. The V gene's germline CDR1 is MNHEY and CDR2 SVGEGT. V lost 5 bases, J lost 16 bases, and 12 bases lay in between. The CDR3 sequence is 11 residues long. The CDR3: CASSPYQDLHF. CDR3 sequence (DNA): TGTGCCAGCAGTCCGTATCAGGATCTCCACTTT.

The chain carries TRBV7-2 and TRBJ1-5, with D perhaps matching TRBD1 (5 bases). This CDR3 comprises 15 residues. V was cut by 3 bases and J by 2 bases, with 11 bases left in between. Germline lookup yields CDR1 SGHTA and CDR2 FQGNSA. CDR3 DNA sequence: TGTGCCAGCAGCTTTTCCGGGGGTGGCAATCAGCCCCAGCATTTT. This gives the protein CASSFSGGGNQPQHF. Drawing the rest from reference TRBV7-2 and TRBJ1-5, the complete variable domain is GAGVSQSPSNKVTEKGKDVELRCDPISGHTALYWYRQSLGQGLEFLIYFQGNSAPDKSGLPSDRFSAERTGGSVSTLTIQRTQQEDSAVYLCASSFSGGGNQPQHFGDGTRLSIL.

This clonotype was seen many times. This chain uses TRBV10-3 with TRBJ1-5; 10 bases agree with TRBD1. Losses at the gene ends were 2 bases for V and 1 base for J; bases not matched to a gene: 5. Germline CDR1 ENHRY, CDR2 SYGVKD. The CDR3 loop spans 17 amino acids. CDR3 amino acids: CAISETGTGESNQPQHF. The CDR3 bases are TGTGCCATCAGTGAGACCGGGACAGGGGAAAGCAATCAGCCCCAGCATTTT.

V and J are TRBV27 and TRBJ2-5; D is perhaps TRBD1 or TRBD2 (5 bases each). V was trimmed by 8 bases and J by 5 bases, leaving 12 bases between them. In germline, CDR1 is MNHEY, CDR2 SMNVEV (reference sequence). This CDR3 contains 12 residues. The CDR3 sequence is CASGTGRETQYF. Here the CDR3 DNA reads TGTGCCAGCGGGACGGGCAGGGAGACCCAGTACTTC.

The rearrangement uses TRBV13 and TRBJ2-3; 7 bases match TRBD2. The CDR3 loop spans 16 amino acids. V was pared by 3 bases and J by 0 bases, with 6 bases of the junction left unmatched. Germline CDR1 is PRHDT and CDR2 is FYEKMQ (reference sequence). The CDR3 nucleotides are TGTGCCAGCAGCTTCCGGACTAGAGCGAGCACAGATACGCAGTATTTT. Translation gives CASSFRTRASTDTQYF.

This clonotype was counted many times. This sequence joins TRBV3-1 and TRBJ1-1, with D unresolved. In germline, CDR1 is LGHDT, CDR2 YNNKEL (reference sequence). V lost 1 base and J lost 4, with 4 bases in between. The CDR3 runs 12 residues. Here the CDR3 DNA reads TGTGCCAGCAGCCAAGTTCCCACTGAAGCTTTCTTT. Protein sequence: CASSQVPTEAFF.

This chain joins TRBV5-6 and TRBJ2-7; a possible D gene is TRBD2 (6 bases). This CDR3 has 13 amino acids. Trimming cost V 6 bases and J 3 bases, with 13 bases left between them. The germline CDR1 and CDR2 sequences are SGHDT and YYEEEE. The CDR3 is CASNVVGGYEQYF. Here the CDR3 DNA reads TGTGCCAGCAACGTCGTGGGGGGCTACGAGCAGTACTTC.

This clonotype has at least ten counts. The chain employs TRBV7-9 and TRBJ1-1, with TRBD1 matching 10 bases. V shed 8 bases, J shed 0 bases, and the junction held 3 bases outside the gene matches. Germline values: CDR1 SEHNR, CDR2 FQNEAQ (reference sequence). This CDR3 spans 14 amino acids. The CDR3 bases are TGTGCCAGCTTCGGACAGGGGGTGAACACTGAAGCTTTCTTT. This codes for CASFGQGVNTEAFF.

The chain carries TRBV7-8 and TRBJ2-5; no definite D call. V was clipped by 5 bases and J by 6 bases, with 7 bases between them. Germline assignment: CDR1 SGHVS and CDR2 FQNEAQ. The CDR3 runs 11 residues. In DNA, the CDR3 is TGTGCCAGCAGCGCAGGACAGACCCAGTACTTC. Amino acid sequence: CASSAGQTQYF.

Of note for this clonotype: Germline is not matched at one junction end, which may reflect a read error. This chain links TRBV7-8 with TRBJ2-5, with TRBD1 matching 7 bases. Germline values: CDR1 SGHVS, CDR2 FQNEAQ. This CDR3 spans 14 amino acids. The CDR3 is CVSSLGTAQETQYF. The DNA of the CDR3 is TGTGTCAGCAGCCTCGGGACAGCCCAAGAGACCCAGTACTTC.

In its sample, this clonotype was seen many times. This sequence joins TRBV27 and TRBJ1-5, with D unresolved. Trimming stripped 2 bases from V and 4 bases from J, with 6 bases between. This CDR3 region has 13 residues. Germline CDR1 reads MNHEY; CDR2 reads SMNVEV (reference sequence). CDR3: CASSLTKNQPQHF. For the CDR3, the DNA is TGTGCCAGCAGTTTAACGAAGAATCAGCCCCAGCATTTT.

The chain has TRBV24-1 and TRBJ2-3; D may be TRBD1 or TRBD2 (6 bases each). Between the trimmed V and J ends, which lost 7 bases and 4 bases, there was a span of 14 bases. Germline CDR1 KGHDR, CDR2 SFDVKD. The CDR3 has 14 amino acids. CDR3 loop: CATRGWGAADTQYF. The CDR3 coding sequence is TGTGCCACCAGGGGTTGGGGGGCAGCAGATACGCAGTATTTT.

This clonotype came up a few times. The chain uses TRBV20-1 and TRBJ1-1; TRBD1 aligns across 7 bases. V trimming: 0 bases; J trimming: 11 bases; junction bases outside the gene matches: 9. This CDR3 region has 13 residues. The V gene's germline CDR1 is DFQATT and CDR2 SNEGSKA (reference sequence). For the CDR3, the DNA is TGCAGTGCTAGAGATATGACAGGGAGGAGGGCTTTCTTT. Translation: CSARDMTGRRAFF.

This rearrangement joins TRBV5-1 to TRBJ2-7; D is tentatively TRBD1 or TRBD2 (5 bases each). This CDR3 contains 13 residues. Germline CDR1 SGHRS, CDR2 YFSETQ. V was trimmed by 5 bases and J by 3 bases, leaving 12 bases between them. The chain's CDR3 is CASSRETGYEQYF. The CDR3 bases are TGCGCCAGCAGTCGGGAAACAGGCTACGAGCAGTACTTC.

The V call is TRBV10-3, the J call TRBJ2-1; D perhaps matches TRBD1 (6 bases). Germline V CDR1 and CDR2: ENHRY, SYGVKD. V gave up 8 bases and J gave up 8 bases, with 10 bases separating them. The CDR3 covers 11 residues. CDR3 nucleotide sequence: TGTGCCATCGCACAGGGCCATGAGCAGTTCTTC. This sequence encodes CAIAQGHEQFF.

This clonotype appeared a few times. The genes are TRBV7-9 and TRBJ1-5, with 7 nucleotides matching TRBD1. Germline trimming cut 5 bases from V and 11 bases from J; bases unmatched to any gene: 9. Germline loops: CDR1 SEHNR, CDR2 FQNEAQ (reference sequence). CDR3 length equals 13 residues. CDR3 sequence: CASSRGGRGTQHF. The CDR3 bases are TGTGCCAGCAGCCGAGGGGGCAGGGGAACCCAGCATTTT.

This clonotype was recorded a few times. This sequence joins TRBV9 and TRBJ1-6; 8 bases map to TRBD1. J gave up 7 bases and V 0 bases, and 6 bases lay outside the gene matches. The CDR3 loop spans 16 amino acids. CDR1 and CDR2 from the germline V gene are SGDLS and YYNGEE. Here the CDR3 DNA reads TGTGCCAGCAGCGTAGACCCAGGGGGCCTGAATTCACCCCTCCACTTT. This sequence encodes CASSVDPGGLNSPLHF.

Here the CDR3 DNA reads TGTGCCAGCAGCGTTACGGACAGGGGCACTGAAGCTTTCTTT. It yields the protein CASSVTDRGTEAFF. V and J are TRBV7-8 and TRBJ1-1, with TRBD1 matching over 9 bases. There are 14 residues in the CDR3. Looked up from germline, CDR1 is SGHVS and CDR2 is FQNEAQ. Unmatched junction bases numbered 5, after V lost 5 bases and J lost 4 bases. Together with reference TRBV7-8 and TRBJ1-1, the CDR3 gives the full variable domain: GAGVSQSPRYKVAKRGQDVALRCDPISGHVSLFWYQQALGQGPEFLTYFQNEAQLDKSGLPSDRFFAERPEGSVSTLKIQRTQQEDSAVYLCASSVTDRGTEAFFGQGTRLTVV.